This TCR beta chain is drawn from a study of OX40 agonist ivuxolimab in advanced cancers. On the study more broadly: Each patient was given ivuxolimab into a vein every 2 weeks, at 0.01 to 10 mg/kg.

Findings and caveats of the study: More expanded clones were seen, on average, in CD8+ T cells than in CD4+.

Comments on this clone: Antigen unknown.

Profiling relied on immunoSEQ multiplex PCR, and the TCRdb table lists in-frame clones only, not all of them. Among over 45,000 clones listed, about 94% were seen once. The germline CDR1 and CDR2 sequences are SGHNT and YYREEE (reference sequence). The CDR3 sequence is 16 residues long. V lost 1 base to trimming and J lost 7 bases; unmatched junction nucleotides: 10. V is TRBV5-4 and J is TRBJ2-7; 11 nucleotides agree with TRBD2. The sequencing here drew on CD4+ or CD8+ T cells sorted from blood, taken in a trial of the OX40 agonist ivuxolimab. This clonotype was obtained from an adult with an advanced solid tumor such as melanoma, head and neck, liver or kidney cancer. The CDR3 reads CASSLPVLAGGSEQYF. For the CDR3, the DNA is TGTGCCAGCAGCTTGCCCGTTTTAGCGGGAGGGTCAGAGCAGTACTTC.